Each of the 13 T cell receptor beta chains below was sequenced from the same sample in a study of cytomegalovirus exposure and HLA in healthy donors. Data came from immunoSEQ multiplex PCR; TCRdb stores just in-frame clones and leaves some out. The sample shows more than 250,000 clones, 87% of them seen only once. Source material: PBMCs. The receptors were gathered from a woman in her 30s in good health and CMV-seropositive.

This chain links TRBV2 with TRBJ2-7, with D maybe TRBD1 (5 bases). The CDR3 sequence is 13 residues long. CDR1 is SNHLY, CDR2 FYNNEI, per germline. The V end lost 4 bases, the J end lost 2 bases, and 9 bases lay between the germline ends. The CDR3 reads CASSGLDTYEQYF. The CDR3, as DNA: TGTGCCAGCAGTGGGTTGGACACCTACGAGCAGTACTTC.

The chain recombines TRBV7-9 with TRBJ2-5; D is undetermined. This CDR3 is built from 15 residues. The germline V and J ends were trimmed by 6 bases and 6 bases, with 20 bases remaining between them. The V gene's germline CDR1 is SEHNR and CDR2 FQNEAQ (reference sequence). The CDR3 DNA reads TGTGCCAGCAGTCGTAGCTCGGAAGGACGGAAGACCCAGTACTTC. Protein sequence: CASSRSSEGRKTQYF.

The count of this clone is one. J is TRBJ2-1 and V is TRBV2; D unclear. The V gene lost 4 bases and the J gene lost 4 bases, with 8 bases spanning the gap. This CDR3 has 13 residues. CDR1 SNHLY and CDR2 FYNNEI come from the germline V gene. The CDR3 nucleotides read TGTGCCAGCAGTGTAGGCCGGTACAATGAGCAGTTCTTC. Translated, it gives CASSVGRYNEQFF.

The chain links TRBV4-3 to TRBJ1-2, with unresolved D. The V end was cut by 4 bases, the J end by 8 bases, with 8 bases between. CDR1 and CDR2 (germline): LGHNA, YSLEER. This CDR3 is built from 11 residues. The chain's CDR3 is CASSRGTGYTF. Written as DNA, the CDR3 is TGCGCCAGCAGCCGGGGAACCGGCTACACCTTC.

V and J are TRBV19 and TRBJ2-7; TRBD2 matches 12 bases. The germline CDR1 and CDR2 sequences are LNHDA and SQIVND (reference sequence). The CDR3 loop spans 16 amino acids. Trimming took 5 bases from V and 3 from J; bases not matched to a gene: 8. The CDR3: CASSPGTSGLHYEQYF. CDR3 nucleotides: TGTGCCAGTAGTCCTGGGACTAGCGGGCTCCACTACGAGCAGTACTTC. Drawing the rest from reference TRBV19 and TRBJ2-7, the complete variable domain is DGGITQSPKYLFRKEGQNVTLSCEQNLNHDAMYWYRQDPGQGLRLIYYSQIVNDFQKGDIAEGYSVSREKKESFPLTVTSAQKNPTAFYLCASSPGTSGLHYEQYFGPGTRLTVT.

Only a few counts were recorded for this clone. The J gene is TRBJ1-1, the V gene TRBV5-1, with D possibly matching TRBD1 (5 bases). The CDR3 totals 13 residues. V lost 3 bases to trimming and J lost 2 bases, with 8 bases between them. The germline V gene has CDR1 SGHRS and CDR2 YFSETQ. CDR3 amino acids: CASSWQGNTEAFF. In nucleotides, the CDR3 is TGCGCCAGCAGCTGGCAGGGTAACACTGAAGCTTTCTTT.

CDR3 loop: CASTNSGGSYEQYF. The CDR3 nucleotides are TGTGCCAGCACAAATTCCGGGGGCTCCTACGAGCAGTACTTC. The chain combines TRBV2 with TRBJ2-7, with D possibly TRBD2 on 6 matching bases. Looked up from germline, CDR1 is SNHLY and CDR2 is FYNNEI. This CDR3 has 14 residues. With 7 bases removed from V and 0 bases from J, the gap between germline ends came to 13 bases.

The V gene is TRBV5-4, the J gene TRBJ1-2, with a possible D match to TRBD1 (5 bases). The CDR3 totals 12 residues. Germline V lookup: CDR1 SGHNT, CDR2 YYREEE (reference sequence). V was trimmed by 5 bases and J by 4 bases, leaving 9 bases between them. The CDR3 nucleotides are TGTGCCAGCAGTGGGGGGAGCTATGGCTACACCTTC. It translates to CASSGGSYGYTF. Variable domain in full (rest from reference TRBV5-4 and TRBJ1-2): ETGVTQSPTHLIKTRGQQVTLRCSSQSGHNTVSWYQQALGQGPQFIFQYYREEENGRGNFPPRFSGLQFPNYSSELNVNALELDDSALYLCASSGGSYGYTFGSGTRLTVV.

V is TRBV23-1 and J is TRBJ2-7; the D is unclear. TRBV23-1 is assigned to the ORF class and has an uncertain function. Trimming took 2 bases from V and 4 from J, leaving 9 bases between them. The CDR3 consists of 13 residues. The CDR3 loop is CASSQDGGYEQYF. As DNA, the CDR3 is TGCGCCAGCAGTCAAGATGGTGGATACGAGCAGTACTTC.

V and J are TRBV6-5 and TRBJ2-7; TRBD2 matches at 7 bases. The junction had 7 bases not matched to a gene; V was cut back by 8 bases and J by 0 bases. Germline lookup yields CDR1 MNHEY and CDR2 SVGAGI. The CDR3 is 14 amino acids. The CDR3 reads CASGQRGYSYEQYF. Written as DNA, the CDR3 is TGTGCCAGCGGGCAGCGGGGCTACTCCTACGAGCAGTACTTC.

The V and J genes are TRBV4-3 and TRBJ1-4; D is undetermined. Germline CDR1 and CDR2: LGHNA and YSLEER. The CDR3 is made up of 15 amino acids. V lost 8 bases to trimming and J lost 0 bases, with 13 bases between them. The CDR3 DNA reads as TGCGCCAGCCGGGAGTACCCCTCAACTAATGAAAAACTGTTTTTT. The encoded protein is CASREYPSTNEKLFF.

V and J are TRBV30 and TRBJ1-4; 8 positions match TRBD1. V shed 2 bases and J 6 bases; nucleotides not matched to a gene: 11. Looked up from germline, CDR1 is GTSNPN and CDR2 is SVGIG (reference sequence). CDR3 length: 16 residues. This CDR3 is CAWSRPGTGADEKLFF. The CDR3 DNA is TGTGCCTGGAGTCGTCCCGGGACAGGTGCGGATGAAAAACTGTTTTTT.

This sequence joins TRBV7-2 and TRBJ1-5; 7 positions agree with TRBD1. This CDR3 is built from 15 residues. V dropped 4 bases and J dropped 0; count of bases not matched to a gene: 3. Per the germline V gene, CDR1 is SGHTA and CDR2 is FQGNSA. The DNA of the CDR3 is TGTGCCAGCAGCTCAGGGGGAAATAGCAATCAGCCCCAGCATTTT. As protein: CASSSGGNSNQPQHF.